The 29 T cell receptor beta chains given below trace back to one sample, sequenced in a study of tumor and adjacent non-tumor tissue in lung cancer. This sample's RNA came from whole unsorted tissue. More than 3 cm separated this lung sample from the edge of the tumor. The library came from three nested PCR rounds adapted from ARM-PCR protocols. TCRdb reprocessed the multiplex PCR reads with MiXCR, giving one entry per CDR3 protein. The repertoire holds 90,000 to 100,000 distinct CDR3 sequences, roughly 78% seen once, with about 30% in the top ten. The sequenced sample consisted of distant non-tumor lung tissue. The source of these receptors is a man in his fifties or sixties with small cell lung cancer.

Notes on this clonotype: The CDR3 does not end in the conserved phenylalanine or tryptophan, so this is likely a read error. The chain is built from TRBV29-1 and TRBJ2-1; 7 positions agree with TRBD2. Germline V gene lookup returns CDR1 SQVTM and CDR2 ANQGSEA. The CDR3 contains 13 residues. The chain's CDR3 is CSGAGDSYNEQFS. Here the CDR3 DNA reads TGCAGCGGGGCGGGAGACTCCTATAATGAGCAGTTCTCC.

On this clonotype itself: One end of the junction is discordant with germline, which a read error may explain. This chain links TRBV6-1 with TRBJ2-1, with unresolved D. Germline assignment: CDR1 MNHNS and CDR2 SASEGT. The CDR3 runs to 14 residues. The CDR3 coding sequence is TGTACCAGCATCTTTAGCTGGAGTAGGAATGAGCAGCTCTTC. This gives the protein CTSIFSWSRNEQLF.

In regard to this clonotype: At one boundary the junction diverges from the germline segment, which might be a read error. CDR3 coding DNA: TGTGACAGCAACGGCCTCAATGCGGGAGACGACACCTGGGAGCTGTTTTTT. Its translation: CDSNGLNAGDDTWELFF. The genes are TRBV4-2 and TRBJ2-2; 7 bases agree with TRBD2. CDR1 LGHNA and CDR2 YNFKEQ come from the germline V gene. The CDR3 is 17 residues long.

As concerns this clonotype: With a much larger clone just one base away, this may be a read error. Since the CDR3 does not end with the conserved phenylalanine or tryptophan, this likely comes from a read error. The chain carries TRBV30 and TRBJ2-1; TRBD2 is a possible D gene (6 bases). This CDR3 has 14 residues. Trimming shortened V by 0 bases and J by 9 bases, and 15 bases separated the two germline ends. Germline values: CDR1 GTSNPN, CDR2 SVGIG (reference sequence). The CDR3 nucleotides are TGTGCCTGGAGTGTGAATTCGGGACTGGGTGAGCAGTTCCTC. This sequence encodes CAWSVNSGLGEQFL.

The chain has TRBV20-1 and TRBJ1-5; 8 nucleotides agree with TRBD1. CDR1 is DFQATT, CDR2 SNEGSKA, per germline (reference sequence). This CDR3 region has 19 residues. V shed 0 bases, J shed 14 bases, and the junction held 27 bases outside the gene matches. This CDR3 is CSARDCVPGQGGSQQPEHF. The CDR3 DNA reads TGCAGTGCTAGAGACTGCGTCCCCGGACAGGGCGGATCGCAGCAGCCAGAGCATTTT.

Concerning this clonotype itself: The germline gene is not matched at one end of the junction; a read error may be the cause. The chain uses TRBV20-1 and TRBJ2-7; D unresolved. The CDR3 runs 13 residues. CDR1 is DFQATT, CDR2 SNEGSKA, per germline (reference sequence). CDR3 nucleotides: TGCAGTGCTAGAGATGCCAGGACCCGCGAGCACTACTTC. It specifies CSARDARTREHYF.

This clonotype was detected once. A read error may produce the germline difference seen at one junction end. V is TRBV7-9 and J is TRBJ2-5; either TRBD1 or TRBD2 may fit D (5 bases each). CDR1 and CDR2 from the germline V gene are SEHNR and FQNEAQ (reference sequence). CDR3 length equals 16 residues. The CDR3 coding sequence is TGTGCCAGCAGCCCGCCCCGGGGCAGGGTGTCGGAGACTCAGTACTTC. This sequence encodes CASSPPRGRVSETQYF.

The rearrangement uses TRBV18 and TRBJ1-6, with TRBD1 matching over 7 bases. The CDR3 sequence is 15 residues long. J was trimmed by 4 bases and V by 3 bases; bases with no gene match: 3. Germline CDR1 and CDR2: KGHSH and LQKENI. The CDR3 coding sequence is TGTGCCAGCTCACCGGGGACAGAATATAATTCACCCCTCCACTTT. Amino acids: CASSPGTEYNSPLHF.

A remark on this clonotype: With a much larger clone just one base away, this may be a read error. The V and J genes are TRBV20-1 and TRBJ1-6, with D unresolved. Trimming shortened V by 5 bases and J by 10 bases, and 15 bases separated the two germline ends. The germline CDR1 and CDR2 sequences are DFQATT and SNEGSKA (reference sequence). The CDR3 totals 13 residues. Written as DNA, the CDR3 is TGCAGTGCTCATAGAGGGTCTGGATCACCCCTCCACTTT. Encoded protein: CSAHRGSGSPLHF.

As concerns this clonotype: The conserved final phenylalanine or tryptophan is absent from the CDR3, which likely points to a read error. Because the CDR3's place on the DNA is in doubt, the DNA is left out and the CDR3 is given as listed by TCRdb. The V gene is TRBV5-5, the J gene TRBJ1-1; the table's D call, TRBD1, has no DNA check behind it. The CDR3 has 17 amino acids, counting both end residues. The germline V gene encodes CDR1 SGHKS and CDR2 YYEKEE (reference sequence). The CDR3 region is CASSLFISGRVITEALL.

The chain links TRBV6-1 to TRBJ2-3, with TRBD2 as a possible D gene (6 bases). Germline assignment: CDR1 MNHNS and CDR2 SASEGT. The CDR3 spans 18 residues. CDR3 region: CDCNSLEAGLLDSEQHYF. DNA of the CDR3: TGTGACTGCAACTCCCTAGAGGCGGGACTCTTGGACTCGGAGCAGCACTATTTT.

This chain joins TRBV29-1 and TRBJ2-5; D is perhaps TRBD1 (6 bases). V dropped 0 bases and J dropped 5 bases, with 13 bases sitting between them. Per germline, CDR1 SQVTM and CDR2 ANQGSEA. CDR3 size: 14 residues. This CDR3 reads CSVEDVTGQETQYF. The CDR3 nucleotides read TGCAGCGTTGAAGATGTAACCGGACAGGAGACCCAGTACTTC.

This clonotype was seen a single time. The junction departs from the called germline gene at one end, perhaps through a read error. The chain employs TRBV29-1 and TRBJ2-1, with TRBD2 matching over 9 bases. The CDR3 sequence is 15 residues long. Germline CDR1 and CDR2: SQVTM and ANQGSEA. The CDR3 coding sequence is TGCAGCGTTGCGGGGCGGGAGGGAAGGGAAAATGAACAGTTCTTC. It yields the protein CSVAGREGRENEQFF.

A note on this clonotype: A read error may produce the germline difference seen at one junction end. The rearrangement links TRBV6-1 to TRBJ1-6; possible D gene TRBD1, 5 bases. In germline, CDR1 is MNHNS, CDR2 SASEGT. The CDR3 length is 13 residues. This CDR3 is CASRGHDNPPLHF. For the CDR3, the DNA is TGTGCCAGCAGGGGGCACGATAATCCACCCCTCCACTTT.

A note on this clonotype: One junction end disagrees with the germline gene, perhaps due to a read error. The chain carries TRBV5-5 and TRBJ2-5; D gene unclear. The germline V gene encodes CDR1 SGHKS and CDR2 YYEKEE (reference sequence). The CDR3 runs to 14 residues. CDR3 amino acids: CASGLQWAKDTQYF. The CDR3, as DNA: TGTGCCAGCGGCTTGCAGTGGGCCAAGGATACCCAGTACTTC.

Comments on this clonotype: A read error may account for a junction end that differs from germline. The chain couples TRBV4-2 to TRBJ1-2; D uncertain. Germline V gene data show CDR1 as LGHNA and CDR2 as YNFKEQ. This CDR3 contains 15 residues. CDR3 region: CASSQSLTGLLSNTF. The CDR3 DNA reads TGTGCCAGCAGCCAATCCCTCACCGGACTCCTCTCCAACACCTTT.

This chain links TRBV4-2 with TRBJ2-2; TRBD2 is a possible D gene (5 bases). Germline assignment: CDR1 LGHNA and CDR2 YNFKEQ. V was clipped by 7 bases and J by 9 bases, with 21 bases between them. The CDR3 runs to 15 residues. The CDR3 DNA reads as TGTGCCAGCAAACTAGTGGGAGACGATGGCTGGGAGCTGTTTTTT. It yields the protein CASKLVGDDGWELFF.

Turning to this clonotype: Sequence at one end of the junction differs from germline and may be a read error. The J gene is TRBJ1-1, the V gene TRBV4-1; a weak D match, TRBD1 (5 bases). The CDR3 is made up of 15 amino acids. Germline CDR1 MGHRA, CDR2 YSYEKL. CDR3 sequence reads: CVSGQVPGRGTEALF. CDR3 bases: TGCGTCAGCGGCCAAGTTCCAGGGCGTGGCACTGAAGCTTTATTT.

The chain couples TRBV5-5 to TRBJ2-4, with D possibly being TRBD2 (5 bases). Germline V lookup: CDR1 SGHKS, CDR2 YYEKEE (reference sequence). The CDR3 loop spans 11 amino acids. Between the trimmed V and J ends, which lost 2 bases and 14 bases, there was a span of 11 bases. The CDR3 is CASSLPVGEYF. CDR3 DNA: TGTGCCAGCAGCTTACCAGTGGGAGAGTACTTC.

Of note for this clonotype: Relative to the germline gene, one junction end is altered; a read error may explain this. CDR3 DNA sequence: TGTACCAGTAGTCAGGGGGCCAAAAACATTCAGTATTTC. It yields the protein CTSSQGAKNIQYF. The gene calls are TRBV12-3 or TRBV12-4 and TRBJ2-4; 8 nucleotides agree with TRBD1. The CDR3 length is 13 residues.

This clonotype was recorded at least ten times. The gene calls are TRBV6-1 and TRBJ2-2; TRBD2 agrees at 10 bases. Germline trimming cut 6 bases from V and 3 bases from J; bases unmatched to any gene: 16. Looked up from germline, CDR1 is MNHNS and CDR2 is SASEGT. The CDR3 covers 19 residues. The CDR3 coding sequence is TGTGCCAGCAGGTGGTGGTTGGCTAGCGGGAGATCGGACACCGGGGAGCTGTTTTTT. Amino acid sequence: CASRWWLASGRSDTGELFF.

Worth noting for this clonotype: One end of the junction fails to match germline, which may point to a read error. This chain joins TRBV7-8 and TRBJ2-1, with 10 bases identical to TRBD2. The CDR3 consists of 15 residues. Germline CDR1 reads SGHVS; CDR2 reads FQNEAQ. CDR3 sequence reads: CTSSWVAGGTNEQFF. CDR3 sequence (DNA): TGTACCAGCAGCTGGGTAGCGGGAGGTACCAATGAGCAGTTCTTC.

On this clonotype itself: The junction does not match germline at one end; this may be a read error. The V and J genes are TRBV11-2 and TRBJ2-1; D call uncertain. The germline V gene has CDR1 SGHAT and CDR2 FQNNGV. The CDR3 sequence is 15 residues long. The CDR3 sequence: CANSIGPASYNKQFF. CDR3 sequence (DNA): TGTGCCAACAGCATAGGGCCCGCCTCCTACAATAAGCAGTTCTTC.

Turning to this clonotype: At one end, the junction sequence differs from germline, possibly due to a read error. The chain carries TRBV29-1 and TRBJ2-6; no definite D call. The CDR3 length is 13 residues. Germline assignment: CDR1 SQVTM and CDR2 ANQGSEA. CDR3 DNA: TGCAGCGCCTACATCTCTGGGGTCAACGTCCTGACTTTC. Encoded protein: CSAYISGVNVLTF.

On this clonotype itself: At one boundary the junction diverges from the germline segment, which might be a read error. This chain links TRBV5-4 with TRBJ1-1; D is perhaps TRBD1 (5 bases). The CDR3 spans 15 residues. Germline V gene sequence: CDR1 SGHNT, CDR2 YYREEE (reference sequence). CDR3 amino acids: CASSSGEGWGTGAFF. As DNA, the CDR3 is TGTGCCAGCAGCTCGGGAGAGGGGTGGGGCACTGGAGCTTTCTTT.

About this clonotype itself: One end of the junction is discordant with germline, which a read error may explain. The rearrangement joins TRBV29-1 to TRBJ1-5; no definite D call. In germline, CDR1 is SQVTM, CDR2 ANQGSEA. The CDR3 extends over 13 amino acids. The CDR3 DNA follows: TGCAGCGCGAGGGCATGCACTAATCAGCCCCAACATTTT. It encodes CSARACTNQPQHF.

This chain links TRBV18 with TRBJ1-4; weak D call: TRBD1 (5 bases). CDR1 is KGHSH and CDR2 is LQKENI in the germline V gene. Trimming removed 1 base at V and 8 bases at J, with 5 bases between. CDR3 length equals 12 residues. In nucleotides, the CDR3 is TGTGCCAGCTCACCACGGGGGGAAAAACTGTTTTTT. It specifies CASSPRGEKLFF.

On this clonotype: A read error may explain this, as a much larger clone is one base away. The chain couples TRBV29-1 to TRBJ2-1; 7 bases are a match to TRBD2. Germline values: CDR1 SQVTM, CDR2 ANQGSEA. The CDR3 length is 13 residues. The CDR3 bases are TGCAGCCTCCAGGGACTATCGGGCAATGAGCAGCTCTTC. This sequence encodes CSLQGLSGNEQLF.

This clonotype appeared a single time. The junction departs from the called germline gene at one end, perhaps through a read error. V gene TRBV11-2 combines with J gene TRBJ2-1, with TRBD2 matching 9 bases. In germline, CDR1 is SGHAT, CDR2 FQNNGV. The CDR3 has 13 amino acids. CDR3 in DNA: TGTACCAGCAGCTATGTAGCGGGAGAAGGACTGTTCTTC. Translated: CTSSYVAGEGLFF.